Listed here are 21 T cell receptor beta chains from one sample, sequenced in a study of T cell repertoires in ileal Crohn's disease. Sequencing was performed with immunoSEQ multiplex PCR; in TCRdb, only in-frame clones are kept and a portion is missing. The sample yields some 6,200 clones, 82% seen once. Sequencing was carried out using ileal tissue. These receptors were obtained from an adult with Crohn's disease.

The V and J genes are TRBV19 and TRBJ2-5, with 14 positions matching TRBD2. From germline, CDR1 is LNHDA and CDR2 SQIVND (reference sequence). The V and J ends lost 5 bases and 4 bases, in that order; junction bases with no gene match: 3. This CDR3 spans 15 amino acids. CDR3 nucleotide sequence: TGTGCCAGTAGTCTCGGACTAGCGGGAGGAGAGACCCAGTACTTC. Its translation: CASSLGLAGGETQYF.

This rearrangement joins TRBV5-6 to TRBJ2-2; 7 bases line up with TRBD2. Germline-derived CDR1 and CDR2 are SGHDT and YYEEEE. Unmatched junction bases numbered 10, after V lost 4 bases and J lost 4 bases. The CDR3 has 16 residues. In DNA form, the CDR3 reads TGTGCCAGCAGCGCATGGGCGGGAGACTTCACCGGGGAGCTGTTTTTT. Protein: CASSAWAGDFTGELFF.

As DNA, the CDR3 is TGTGCCAGCAGTGTCTTTGAACAGGGAGAGCAGTTCTTC. Translated, it gives CASSVFEQGEQFF. The chain carries TRBV6-6 and TRBJ2-1; D is possibly TRBD1 (6 bases). V was pared by 5 bases and J by 10 bases, with 15 bases between. The CDR3 is 13 amino acids. Germline loops: CDR1 MNHNY, CDR2 SVGAGI (reference sequence).

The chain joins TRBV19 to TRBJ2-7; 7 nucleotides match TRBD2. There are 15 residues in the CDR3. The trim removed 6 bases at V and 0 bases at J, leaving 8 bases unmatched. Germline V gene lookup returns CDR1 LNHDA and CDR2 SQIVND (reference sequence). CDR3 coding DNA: TGTGCCAGTAGGAAGCGGGACGAGACCTCCTACGAGCAGTACTTC. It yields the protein CASRKRDETSYEQYF.

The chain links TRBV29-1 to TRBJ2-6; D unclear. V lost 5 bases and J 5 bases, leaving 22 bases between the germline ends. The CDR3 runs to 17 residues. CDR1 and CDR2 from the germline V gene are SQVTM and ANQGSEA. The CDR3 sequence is CSVQSVLIQSRANVLTF. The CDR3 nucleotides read TGCAGCGTTCAGTCTGTACTAATACAAAGTCGGGCCAACGTCCTGACTTTC.

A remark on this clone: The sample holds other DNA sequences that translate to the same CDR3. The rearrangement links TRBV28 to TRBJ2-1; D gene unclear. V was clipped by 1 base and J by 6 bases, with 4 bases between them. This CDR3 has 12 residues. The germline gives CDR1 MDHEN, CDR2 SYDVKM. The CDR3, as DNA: TGTGCCAGCAGTTTATCGGTCAATGAGCAGTTCTTC. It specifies CASSLSVNEQFF. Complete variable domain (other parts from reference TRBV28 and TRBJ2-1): DVKVTQSSRYLVKRTGEKVFLECVQDMDHENMFWYRQDPGLGLRLIYFSYDVKMKEKGDIPEGYSVSREKKERFSLILESASTNQTSMYLCASSLSVNEQFFGPGTRLTVL.

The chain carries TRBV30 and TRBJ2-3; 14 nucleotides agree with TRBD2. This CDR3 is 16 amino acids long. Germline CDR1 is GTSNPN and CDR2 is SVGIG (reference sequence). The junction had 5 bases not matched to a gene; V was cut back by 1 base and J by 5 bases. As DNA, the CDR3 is TGTGCCTGGAGTGGACTAGCGGGAGGGCCCGTAGATACGCAGTATTTT. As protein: CAWSGLAGGPVDTQYF.

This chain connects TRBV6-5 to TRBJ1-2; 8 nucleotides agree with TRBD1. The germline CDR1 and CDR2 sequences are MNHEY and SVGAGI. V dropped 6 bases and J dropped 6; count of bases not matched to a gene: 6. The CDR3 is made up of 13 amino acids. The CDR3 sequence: CASRMGQVNGYTF. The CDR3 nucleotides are TGTGCCAGCAGAATGGGACAGGTTAATGGCTACACCTTC.

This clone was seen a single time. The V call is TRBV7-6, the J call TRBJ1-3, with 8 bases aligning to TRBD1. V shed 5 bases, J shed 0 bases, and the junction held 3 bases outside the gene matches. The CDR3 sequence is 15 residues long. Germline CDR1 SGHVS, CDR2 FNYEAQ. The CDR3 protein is CASSLTGDSGNTIYF. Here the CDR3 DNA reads TGTGCCAGCAGCCTGACAGGGGACTCTGGAAACACCATATATTTT.

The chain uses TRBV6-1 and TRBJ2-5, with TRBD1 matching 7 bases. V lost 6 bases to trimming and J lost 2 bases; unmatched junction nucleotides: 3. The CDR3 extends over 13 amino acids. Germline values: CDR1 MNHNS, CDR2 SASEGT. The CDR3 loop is CASRSTGQETQYF. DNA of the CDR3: TGTGCCAGCAGGTCGACAGGGCAAGAGACCCAGTACTTC.

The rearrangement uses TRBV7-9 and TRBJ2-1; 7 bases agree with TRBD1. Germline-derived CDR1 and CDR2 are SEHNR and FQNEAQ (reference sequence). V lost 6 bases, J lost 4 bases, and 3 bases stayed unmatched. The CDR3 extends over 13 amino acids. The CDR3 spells CASRKTGYNEQFF. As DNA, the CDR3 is TGTGCCAGCAGGAAGACAGGGTACAATGAGCAGTTCTTC.

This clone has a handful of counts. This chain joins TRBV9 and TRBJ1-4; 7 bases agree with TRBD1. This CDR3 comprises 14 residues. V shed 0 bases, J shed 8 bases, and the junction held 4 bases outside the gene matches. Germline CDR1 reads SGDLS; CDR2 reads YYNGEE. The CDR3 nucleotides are TGTGCCAGCAGCGTAGGACAGGGTGGAGAAAAACTGTTTTTT. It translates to CASSVGQGGEKLFF.

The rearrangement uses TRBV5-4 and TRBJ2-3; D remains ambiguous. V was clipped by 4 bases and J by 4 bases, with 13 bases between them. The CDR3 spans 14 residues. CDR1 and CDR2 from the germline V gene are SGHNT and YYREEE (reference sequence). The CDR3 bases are TGTGCCAGCAGCCCAGGCGTTTTAGCAGATACGCAGTATTTT. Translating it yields CASSPGVLADTQYF.

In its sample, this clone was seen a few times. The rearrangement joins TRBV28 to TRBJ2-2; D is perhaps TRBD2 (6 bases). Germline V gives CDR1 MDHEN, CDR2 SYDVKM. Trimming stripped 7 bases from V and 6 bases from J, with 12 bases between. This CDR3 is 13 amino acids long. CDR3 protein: CASTLGGSGELFF. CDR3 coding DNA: TGTGCCAGCACCTTGGGGGGATCCGGGGAGCTGTTTTTT. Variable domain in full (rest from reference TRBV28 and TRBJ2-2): DVKVTQSSRYLVKRTGEKVFLECVQDMDHENMFWYRQDPGLGLRLIYFSYDVKMKEKGDIPEGYSVSREKKERFSLILESASTNQTSMYLCASTLGGSGELFFGEGSRLTVL.

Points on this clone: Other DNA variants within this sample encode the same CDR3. As DNA, the CDR3 is TGCGCCAGCAGCCAAACAGGGGGAAACGGCTACACCTTC. This gives the protein CASSQTGGNGYTF. V gene TRBV4-1 combines with J gene TRBJ1-2; 8 nucleotides line up with TRBD1. The CDR3 is made up of 13 amino acids. Germline lookup yields CDR1 MGHRA and CDR2 YSYEKL. V lost 2 bases, J lost 8 bases, and 4 bases stayed unmatched.

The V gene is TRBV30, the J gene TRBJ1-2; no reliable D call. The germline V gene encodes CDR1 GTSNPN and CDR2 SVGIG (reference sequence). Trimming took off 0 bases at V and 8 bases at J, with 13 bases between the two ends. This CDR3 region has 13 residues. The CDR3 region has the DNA TGTGCCTGGAGTGTTCTCCACGGTTGGGGCTACACCTTC. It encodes CAWSVLHGWGYTF.

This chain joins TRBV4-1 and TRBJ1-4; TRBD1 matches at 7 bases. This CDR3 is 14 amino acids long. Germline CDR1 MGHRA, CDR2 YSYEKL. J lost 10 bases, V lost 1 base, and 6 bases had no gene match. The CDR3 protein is CASSQGGQDGKLFF. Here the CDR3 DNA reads TGCGCCAGCAGCCAAGGTGGACAGGATGGAAAACTGTTTTTT.

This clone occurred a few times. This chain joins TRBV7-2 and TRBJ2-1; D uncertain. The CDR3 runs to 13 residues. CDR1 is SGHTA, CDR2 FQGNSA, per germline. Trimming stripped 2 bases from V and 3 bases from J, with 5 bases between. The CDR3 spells CASSLMSYNEQFF. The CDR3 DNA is TGTGCCAGCAGCTTAATGAGCTACAATGAGCAGTTCTTC.

The CDR3 nucleotides are TGCAGCGTTACGACTGGGTTCTACGAGCAGTACTTC. This gives the protein CSVTTGFYEQYF. V is TRBV29-1 and J is TRBJ2-7; D is unclear. Germline loops: CDR1 SQVTM, CDR2 ANQGSEA. V lost 5 bases to trimming and J lost 3 bases, with 11 bases between them. The CDR3 totals 12 residues.

The CDR3 here is CASSLTGGSTYGYTF. CDR3 DNA: TGCGCCAGCAGCTTGACAGGGGGTTCGACCTATGGCTACACCTTC. J is TRBJ1-2 and V is TRBV5-1, with 8 bases that match TRBD1. Trimming at V came to 1 base and at J to 4 bases, leaving 6 bases not matched to a gene. The CDR3 has 15 amino acids. Germline lookup yields CDR1 SGHRS and CDR2 YFSETQ.

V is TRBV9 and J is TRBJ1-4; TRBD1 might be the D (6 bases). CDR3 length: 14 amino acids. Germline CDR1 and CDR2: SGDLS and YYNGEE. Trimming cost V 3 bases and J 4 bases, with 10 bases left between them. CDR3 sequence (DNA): TGTGCCAGCAGCGACAGGACAGATAATGAAAAACTGTTTTTT. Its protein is CASSDRTDNEKLFF.